A selection of T cell receptor beta chains follows, all from one sample in a study of T cells after yellow fever vaccination. TCRdb analysed the 5' RACE reads with MiXCR anew, one entry per CDR3 protein. Here the sample spans about 330,000 distinct CDR3 sequences, 6.8% being singletons. Sequencing was performed on PBMCs, taken 35 to 50 days after the first yellow fever vaccination. The receptors here all came from a man aged 18 to 30 who received the YFV17D yellow fever vaccine. Both conserved end residues are part of each CDR3. D genes are given only for firm matches. For some rows the clone size is stated as once, few or many, or as a class when expanded; others skip it.

clone_size	v_call	j_call	d_call	cdr3_nt	cdr3_aa
-	TRBV11-2	TRBJ2-7	-	TGTGCCAGCAGCTTAACAGGGCTCGAGCAGTACTTC	CASSLTGLEQYF
-	TRBV7-3	TRBJ2-3	TRBD1	TGTGCCAGCAGCTGGACAGGGGGCCCCACAGATACGCAGTATTTT	CASSWTGGPTDTQYF
many	TRBV7-6	TRBJ2-1	TRBD2	TGTGCCAGCAGCTTATCTAGCGGGGGGTACTCCTACAATGAGCAGTTCTTC	CASSLSSGGYSYNEQFF
-	TRBV20-1	TRBJ2-1	TRBD2	TGCAGTGCCCATAGGCCGGGACTAGCGAATGAGCAGTTCTTC	CSAHRPGLANEQFF
-	TRBV27	TRBJ2-3	TRBD2	TGTGCCAGCAGAATTGGGACTAGACACACAGATACGCAGTATTTT	CASRIGTRHTDTQYF
-	TRBV25-1	TRBJ2-3	-	TGTGCCAGCAGTGAATCCCAGACAGACACAGATACGCAGTATTTT	CASSESQTDTDTQYF
many	TRBV27	TRBJ2-7	-	TGTGCCAGCAGTCCACGACAAACCTACGAGCAGTACTTC	CASSPRQTYEQYF
few	TRBV12-3/TRBV12-4	TRBJ2-7	TRBD1	TGTGCCAGCACCTCTGGACAGGGGCGGTACGAGCAGTACTTC	CASTSGQGRYEQYF
-	TRBV24-1	TRBJ1-4	-	TGTGCCACCAGTGATTGGAGTAATGAAAAACTGTTTTTT	CATSDWSNEKLFF
-	TRBV10-3	TRBJ1-2	TRBD1	TGTGCCATCAGTACAGGGGGCCAGGGGTATGGCTACACCTTC	CAISTGGQGYGYTF
few	TRBV7-2	TRBJ1-2	-	TGTGCCAGCAGCCCCTCACCGAACTATGGCTACACCTTC	CASSPSPNYGYTF
-	TRBV6-2/TRBV6-3	TRBJ2-3	-	TGTGCCAGCAGTGGACACACAAGCACAGATACGCAGTATTTT	CASSGHTSTDTQYF
-	TRBV11-2	TRBJ2-7	TRBD2	TGTGCCAGCAGCTCGCCGGGACTAGCGGGGGCGAACTCCTACGAGCAGTACTTC	CASSSPGLAGANSYEQYF
-	TRBV2	TRBJ1-2	-	TGTGCCAGCAGTGAAAGTACGGGAGAAGCCTTC	CASSESTGEAF
many	TRBV12-3/TRBV12-4	TRBJ2-2	-	TGTGCCAGCAGTTTACACACAACCTCCACCGGGGAGCTGTTTTTT	CASSLHTTSTGELFF
-	TRBV15	TRBJ1-1	-	TGTGCCACCAGCAGAGGACTTAGTACGGGTTCCACTGAAGCTTTCTTT	CATSRGLSTGSTEAFF
many	TRBV29-1	TRBJ2-3	-	TGCAGCGCCAAACAGGGTGCGGGAGATACGCAGTATTTT	CSAKQGAGDTQYF